A single T cell receptor (beta chain) is shown here with its context. Expressed TCRB transcripts were sequenced because the isolated RNA had all been reverse transcribed beforehand. Here immunoSEQ multiplex PCR was the method, and the copy in TCRdb shows in-frame clones only, minus some. The sample holds some 400,000 clones, around 16% seen once. The single heparinised draw taken from each donor contained roughly 100 mL of blood on average. This entry belongs to a study of beta chain features in type 1 diabetes. The CDR3 extends over 14 amino acids. The germline CDR1 and CDR2 sequences are MDHEN and SYDVKM. Germline trimming cut 6 bases from V and 5 bases from J; bases unmatched to any gene: 9.

The chain carries TRBV28 and TRBJ2-7, with TRBD2 matching 8 bases. This sequence originates from a woman under 30 in good health. Source material: naive CD4+ T cells from blood. In DNA form, the CDR3 reads TGTGCCAGCAGGTCCGGGACTAGAGTCGACGAGCAGTACTTC. It encodes CASRSGTRVDEQYF.